The 28 T cell receptor beta chains below were found in one sample sequenced in a study of regulatory T cells in long-lasting Graves disease. Stated time point: newly diagnosed GD, antithyroid drugs for less than 3 months. Following extraction of RNA from PBMCs, that RNA was used to make the TCR library. The TCR beta library used iRepertoire HTBI primers with Arm-PCR amplification of CDR3. TCRdb reprocessed the multiplex PCR reads via MiXCR and lists one record per CDR3 protein. Here the sample spans roughly 510,000 distinct CDR3 sequences, about 16% being singletons. These sequences were also reported in another study, on T cells in Graves' hyperthyroidism and ophthalmopathy.

Sequenced here: peripheral blood mononuclear cells (PBMCs), sampled at new diagnosis, from a patient treated with antithyroid drugs. Source of these receptors: a man younger than 35 with Graves disease.

This clonotype was observed a handful of times. V and J are TRBV29-1 and TRBJ2-1; 7 nucleotides align to TRBD2. This CDR3 contains 14 residues. Per the germline V gene, CDR1 is SQVTM and CDR2 is ANQGSEA. V lost 2 bases, J lost 4 bases, and 5 bases stayed unmatched. The CDR3 bases are TGCAGCGTTGAATTGGCTAGCGGTTACAATGAGCAGTTCTTC. Translating gives CSVELASGYNEQFF.

This clonotype was seen only once. The chain uses TRBV5-1 and TRBJ1-5, with unresolved D. The germline gives CDR1 SGHRS, CDR2 YFSETQ. This CDR3 contains 13 residues. V shed 4 bases and J shed 5 bases, with 10 bases lying between them. The CDR3 sequence: CASSIGPDQPQHF. CDR3 nucleotides: TGCGCCAGCAGCATCGGGCCCGATCAGCCCCAGCATTTT.

This sequence joins TRBV5-6 and TRBJ2-1, with D possibly matching TRBD1 (5 bases). This CDR3 comprises 14 residues. The germline CDR1 and CDR2 sequences are SGHDT and YYEEEE. With 4 bases removed from V and 9 bases from J, the gap between germline ends came to 17 bases. The CDR3 sequence is CASSPRQGRIEQFF. In DNA, the CDR3 is TGTGCCAGCAGCCCCCGGCAGGGTCGAATTGAGCAGTTCTTC.

This clonotype has just a few counts. The rearrangement uses TRBV5-5 and TRBJ2-1; 13 nucleotides match TRBD2. The germline V gene has CDR1 SGHKS and CDR2 YYEKEE (reference sequence). CDR3 length: 16 amino acids. V trimming: 2 bases; J trimming: 7 bases; junction bases outside the gene matches: 6. CDR3 nucleotides: TGTGCCAGCAGCTTTAAGACTAGCGGGGGGAGGAATGAGCAGTTCTTC. Encoded protein: CASSFKTSGGRNEQFF.

The chain uses TRBV2 and TRBJ2-1; TRBD2 matches at 9 bases. CDR3 length: 15 residues. The junction had 9 bases not matched to a gene; V was cut back by 4 bases and J by 8 bases. Per germline, CDR1 SNHLY and CDR2 FYNNEI. The DNA for the CDR3 is TGTGCCAGCAGTGCGATGGCGGGAGGGCCCCATGAGCAGTTCTTC. It is translated as CASSAMAGGPHEQFF.

This clonotype was seen only a few times. The genes are TRBV14 and TRBJ2-3, with 10 bases lining up with TRBD2. CDR3 length: 20 amino acids. Germline V gives CDR1 SGHDN, CDR2 FVKESK. V was clipped by 0 bases and J by 2 bases; unmatched bases: 14. CDR3 loop: CASSQDALAGVSRFTDTQYF. The CDR3 DNA sequence: TGTGCCAGCAGCCAAGATGCCCTAGCGGGAGTGTCCCGATTCACAGATACGCAGTATTTT.

The V gene is TRBV27, the J gene TRBJ1-5; possibly TRBD1 for D (5 bases). Looked up from germline, CDR1 is MNHEY and CDR2 is SMNVEV (reference sequence). Between the trimmed V and J ends, which lost 8 bases and 1 base, there was a span of 15 bases. The CDR3 runs 15 residues. This CDR3 is CASGRSGFSNQPQHF. CDR3 nucleotides: TGTGCCAGCGGTAGATCAGGGTTCAGCAATCAGCCCCAGCATTTT.

Notes on this clonotype: With a much larger clone just one base away, this may be a read error. This chain links TRBV20-1 with TRBJ2-1, with 7 bases lining up with TRBD1. Germline V gene data show CDR1 as DFQATT and CDR2 as SNEGSKA (reference sequence). The CDR3 has 15 residues. The chain's CDR3 is CSARVGDSPQETQHF. In DNA form, the CDR3 reads TGCAGTGCTAGAGTTGGGGACAGCCCCCAAGAGACCCAGCACTTC.

V gene TRBV18 combines with J gene TRBJ2-1; perhaps TRBD2 as D (7 bases). Trimming left V 1 base short and J 0 bases short, with 19 bases between. Germline CDR1 KGHSH, CDR2 LQKENI. The CDR3 is 19 amino acids. The CDR3 protein is CASSPQGTSGGSSYNEQFF. The CDR3 DNA is TGTGCCAGCTCACCACAAGGGACAAGCGGCGGGAGCTCCTACAATGAGCAGTTCTTC.

At least ten counts were recorded for this clonotype. J is TRBJ2-1 and V is TRBV20-1; D is possibly TRBD2 (6 bases). The CDR3 spans 15 residues. V was shortened by 6 bases and J by 7 bases, with 22 bases between the two germline ends. The germline gives CDR1 DFQATT, CDR2 SNEGSKA (reference sequence). CDR3 residues: CSARHGSIMRNEQFF. The CDR3 DNA is TGCAGTGCGCGGCACGGGAGTATCATGAGGAATGAGCAGTTCTTC.

The gene calls are TRBV6-1 and TRBJ1-5; no clear D. Per the germline V gene, CDR1 is MNHNS and CDR2 is SASEGT. Trimming took off 7 bases at V and 5 bases at J, with 15 bases between the two ends. The CDR3 spans 14 residues. This chain's CDR3 is CASTAGSWDQPQHF. In nucleotides, the CDR3 is TGTGCCAGCACGGCAGGCAGTTGGGATCAGCCCCAGCATTTT.

This clonotype has ten or more counts. J is TRBJ1-2 and V is TRBV5-1; D is undetermined. The germline V gene encodes CDR1 SGHRS and CDR2 YFSETQ. V was pared by 3 bases and J by 3 bases, with 9 bases between. CDR3 size: 13 residues. The CDR3 DNA reads as TGCGCCAGCAGCTCGGACTCCCACTATGGCTACACCTTC. This sequence encodes CASSSDSHYGYTF.

In nucleotides, the CDR3 is TGCAGCGTTGAAAGATCTGACAGGAGCTCCTACGAGCAGTACTTC. Translated: CSVERSDRSSYEQYF. V gene TRBV29-1 combines with J gene TRBJ2-7; the D gene is possibly TRBD1 (6 bases). Germline V gene data show CDR1 as SQVTM and CDR2 as ANQGSEA. The length of the CDR3 is 15 residues. V lost 2 bases and J 0 bases, leaving 14 bases between the germline ends.

Comments on this clonotype: A far larger clone is only one base removed, so a read error is likely. The chain links TRBV28 to TRBJ1-1, with D maybe TRBD1 (5 bases). The CDR3 contains 14 residues. Germline CDR1 reads MDHEN; CDR2 reads SYDVKM. The CDR3 DNA reads as TGTGCCGGCAGTGATAGGGGAGGACGTACAGAAGCTTTCTTT. Protein sequence: CAGSDRGGRTEAFF.

This clonotype was observed a single time. This rearrangement joins TRBV19 to TRBJ1-4; D remains unclear. With 6 bases removed from V and 8 bases from J, the gap between germline ends came to 19 bases. CDR3 length equals 15 residues. Germline lookup yields CDR1 LNHDA and CDR2 SQIVND (reference sequence). The CDR3 loop is CASRSGNSVMEKLFF. For the CDR3, the DNA is TGTGCCAGTAGGAGCGGTAACAGCGTCATGGAAAAACTGTTTTTT.

The chain couples TRBV5-4 to TRBJ2-1; 9 positions match TRBD2. Germline V CDR1 and CDR2: SGHNT, YYREEE (reference sequence). The ends lost 4 bases at V and 3 bases at J; junction bases unmatched: 5. The CDR3 is 15 amino acids. For the CDR3, the DNA is TGTGCCAGCAGCCGACTAGCGGAACTCTACAATGAGCAGTTCTTC. It codes for CASSRLAELYNEQFF.

The chain is built from TRBV29-1 and TRBJ2-1, with D perhaps TRBD2 (5 bases). This CDR3 is built from 13 residues. V was cut by 5 bases and J by 8 bases, with 16 bases left in between. The germline V gene has CDR1 SQVTM and CDR2 ANQGSEA. CDR3 amino acids: CSVSSAGLYEQFF. The CDR3 DNA reads TGCAGCGTTAGTAGCGCAGGCTTGTATGAGCAGTTCTTC.

The rearrangement links TRBV5-1 to TRBJ2-5; D possibly corresponds to TRBD1 (6 bases). V lost 4 bases and J 1 base, leaving 14 bases between the germline ends. The CDR3 spans 15 residues. Germline CDR1 and CDR2: SGHRS and YFSETQ. The CDR3 DNA is TGCGCCAGCAGCGCCCACGGGACATCCCAAGAGACCCAGTACTTC. As protein: CASSAHGTSQETQYF.

This clonotype was detected a few times. This chain joins TRBV6-1 and TRBJ2-1, with 9 bases lining up with TRBD1. The CDR3 has 13 amino acids. Looked up from germline, CDR1 is MNHNS and CDR2 is SASEGT. Trimming took 6 bases from V and 6 from J; bases not matched to a gene: 3. CDR3 region: CASRGQGLNEQFF. The CDR3 nucleotides read TGTGCCAGCAGAGGACAGGGGCTCAATGAGCAGTTCTTC.

This clonotype was seen a few times. V usage is TRBV29-1 and J usage is TRBJ1-5; 8 bases match TRBD1. CDR1 is SQVTM and CDR2 is ANQGSEA in the germline V gene. The V gene end was trimmed by 6 bases and the J gene end by 2 bases; junction bases not matched to a gene: 6. This CDR3 contains 14 residues. CDR3 amino acids: CSVVQGAGNQPQHF. The DNA of the CDR3 is TGCAGCGTCGTTCAGGGGGCCGGCAATCAGCCCCAGCATTTT.

The rearrangement links TRBV3-1 to TRBJ2-7, with 7 nucleotides matching TRBD1. The CDR3 runs 15 residues. J was trimmed by 4 bases and V by 4 bases; bases with no gene match: 10. The germline V gene encodes CDR1 LGHDT and CDR2 YNNKEL (reference sequence). The CDR3, as DNA: TGTGCCAGCAGCCTTCCCGGGACAGTGAAGTACGAGCAGTACTTC. The encoded protein is CASSLPGTVKYEQYF.

This clonotype showed up just a few times. The V gene is TRBV6-1, the J gene TRBJ1-5; possibly TRBD1 for D (5 bases). This CDR3 is 13 amino acids long. Germline lookup yields CDR1 MNHNS and CDR2 SASEGT. The V and J ends lost 7 bases and 5 bases respectively, with 12 bases between them. Here the CDR3 DNA reads TGTGCCAGCACCGGGACGGCCGATCAGCCCCAGCATTTT. This encodes CASTGTADQPQHF.

For this clonotype: A much larger clone lies one base from this, so it may be a read error. V usage is TRBV24-1 and J usage is TRBJ2-2; no reliable D call. Germline-derived CDR1 and CDR2 are KGHDR and SFDVKD. The CDR3 has 12 residues. This CDR3 reads CATRDPDEELFF. The DNA for the CDR3 is TGTGCCACCCGTGACCCGGACGAGGAGCTGTTTTTT.

In this sample, this clonotype turned up a few times. For the CDR3, the DNA is TGTGCCAGCAGTTGGGGTGGGGGGTTGGGTAATCAGCCCCAGCATTTT. This gives the protein CASSWGGGLGNQPQHF. The V and J genes are TRBV28 and TRBJ1-5; D is possibly TRBD1 (5 bases). V lost 4 bases and J lost 4, with 17 bases in between. The CDR3 is made up of 16 amino acids. Germline CDR1 reads MDHEN; CDR2 reads SYDVKM.

Details on this clonotype: No conserved phenylalanine or tryptophan is present at the end of the CDR3, so a read error is the likely explanation. V gene TRBV12-3 or TRBV12-4 combines with J gene TRBJ2-1; 10 nucleotides match TRBD2. Losses at the gene ends were 5 bases for V and 12 bases for J; bases not matched to a gene: 4. The CDR3 has 12 amino acids. The CDR3, as DNA: TGTGCCAGCAGTCCAAGCGGGGGGGGGCAGTTCCTC. This sequence encodes CASSPSGGGQFL.

This clonotype was counted only a few times. The chain joins TRBV10-2 to TRBJ2-3; D is tentatively TRBD1 or TRBD2 (5 bases each). Germline assignment: CDR1 WSHSY and CDR2 SAAADI. Trimming took off 6 bases at V and 3 bases at J, with 16 bases between the two ends. The length of the CDR3 is 15 residues. In nucleotides, the CDR3 is TGCGCCAGCAGGCCGGGACCCGGCAGAACAGATACGCAGTATTTT. Translation gives CASRPGPGRTDTQYF.

The chain joins TRBV20-1 to TRBJ1-5, with a tentative D call TRBD1 (5 bases). The CDR3 runs 14 residues. V was trimmed by 4 bases and J by 3 bases, leaving 13 bases between them. CDR1 and CDR2 from the germline V gene are DFQATT and SNEGSKA (reference sequence). Here the CDR3 reads CSAINDSLNQPQHF. DNA for the CDR3: TGCAGTGCTATTAACGACAGCCTCAATCAGCCCCAGCATTTT.

About this clonotype: A clone one base away is much larger, so this may be a read error. This rearrangement joins TRBV3-1 to TRBJ2-5; D ambiguous. Germline V gene data show CDR1 as LGHDT and CDR2 as YNNKEL (reference sequence). The germline V and J ends were trimmed by 1 base and 9 bases, with 3 bases remaining between them. This CDR3 has 10 residues. The CDR3 sequence: CASSQGAQYF. In DNA form, the CDR3 reads TGTGCCAGCAGCCAAGGGGCCCAGTACTTC.